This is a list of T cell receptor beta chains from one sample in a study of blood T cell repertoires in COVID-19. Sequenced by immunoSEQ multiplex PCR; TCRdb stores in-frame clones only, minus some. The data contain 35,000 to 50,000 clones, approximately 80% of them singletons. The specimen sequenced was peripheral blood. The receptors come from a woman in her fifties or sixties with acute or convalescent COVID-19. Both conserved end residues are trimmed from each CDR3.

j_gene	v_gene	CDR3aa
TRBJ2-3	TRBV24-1	ATSPTGTGLSDTQY
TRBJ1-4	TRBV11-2	ASSPNRVGEKLF
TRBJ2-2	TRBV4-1	ASSQEGLGQGSGELF
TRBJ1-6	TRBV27	ASSLGQQNSPLH
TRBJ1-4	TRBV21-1	ASSRDRGLGNEKLF
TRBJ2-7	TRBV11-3	ASSLTGSSYEQY
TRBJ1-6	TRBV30	AWGPPLH
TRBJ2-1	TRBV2	ASSDLLAVYNEQF
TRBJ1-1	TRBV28	ASSLGGQGVTEAF
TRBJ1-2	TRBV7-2	ASSPGQDYGYT
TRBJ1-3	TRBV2	ASSITGAKRNTIY
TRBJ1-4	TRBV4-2	ASSRAEQEKLF
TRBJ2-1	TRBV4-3	ASSPSAGAAGEQF
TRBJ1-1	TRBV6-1	ASSEGQLNTEAF
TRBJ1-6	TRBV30	AWSEKRQISDSPLH
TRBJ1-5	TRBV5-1	ASSPSPGSGQPQH
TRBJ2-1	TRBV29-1	SVGEGHEQF
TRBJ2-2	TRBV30	AWRRDRGTGELF
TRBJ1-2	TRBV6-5	ASRTQGVNGYT
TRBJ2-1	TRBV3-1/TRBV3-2	ASRETGSPYNEQF
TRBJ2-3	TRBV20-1	SASPGASTDTQY
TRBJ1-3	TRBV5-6	ASSDTGVGNTIY
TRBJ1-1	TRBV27	ASSYGQGLGTEAF
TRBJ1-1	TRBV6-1	ASSELRGRNTEAF
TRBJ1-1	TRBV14	ASSQDRETEAF
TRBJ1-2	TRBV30	AWTDFNYGYT
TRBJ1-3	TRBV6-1	ASSAWDRASGNTIY
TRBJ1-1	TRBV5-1	ASSLAVNTEAF
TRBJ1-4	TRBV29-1	SARESANEKLF
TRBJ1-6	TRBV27	ASRSPPRYSPLH
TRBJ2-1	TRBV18	ASSPELVQYNEQF
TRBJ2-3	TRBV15	ATSRGLGGLAVSTDTQY
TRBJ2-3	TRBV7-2	ASSPSGGVGDTQY
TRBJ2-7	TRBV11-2	ASSLQGLNFYEQY
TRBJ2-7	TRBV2	ASKEGSYEQY
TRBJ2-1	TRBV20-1	SASQRGRDEQF
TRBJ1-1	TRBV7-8	ASSPSGYTEAF
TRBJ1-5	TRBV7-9	ASSLGTGDNQPQH
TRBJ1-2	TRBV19	ATSRASGGAMFNYGYT
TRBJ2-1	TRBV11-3	ASSLVVSRGAFYEQF
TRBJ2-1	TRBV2	ASSRETGAKHEQF
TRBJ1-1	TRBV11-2	ASSTRKGVENTEAF
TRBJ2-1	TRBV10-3	AISDRDRGDNEQF
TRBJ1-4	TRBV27	ASSPLTGEKLF
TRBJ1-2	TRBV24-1	ATSEGRYYGYT
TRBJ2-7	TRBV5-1	ASAHGTSGDEQY
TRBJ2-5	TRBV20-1	SASSTGLGTQY
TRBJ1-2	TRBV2	ASTMGLNYGYT
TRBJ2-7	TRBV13	ASSLDAAREQY
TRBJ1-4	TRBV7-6	ASRPTGGEKLF
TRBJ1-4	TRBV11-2	ASSSRPGGRDEKLF
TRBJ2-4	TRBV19	ASSMRRITDSGIQY
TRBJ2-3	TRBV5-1	ASSRTGSNTDTQY
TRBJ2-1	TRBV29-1	SVVRQGRYEQF
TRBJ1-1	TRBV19	ASSWRVNTEAF